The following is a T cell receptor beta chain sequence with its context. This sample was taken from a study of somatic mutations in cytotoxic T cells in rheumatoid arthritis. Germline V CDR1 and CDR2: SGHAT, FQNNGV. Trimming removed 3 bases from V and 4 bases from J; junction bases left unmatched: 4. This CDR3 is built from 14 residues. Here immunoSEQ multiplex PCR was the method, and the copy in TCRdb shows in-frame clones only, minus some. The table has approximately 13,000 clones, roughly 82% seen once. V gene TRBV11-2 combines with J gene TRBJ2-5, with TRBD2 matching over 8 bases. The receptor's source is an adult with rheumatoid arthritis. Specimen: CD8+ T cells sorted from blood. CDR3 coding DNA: TGTGCCAGCAGCTTCGGAGGGACTAGAGAGACCCAGTACTTC. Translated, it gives CASSFGGTRETQYF.